This T cell receptor (beta chain) was documented in a study of OX40 agonist ivuxolimab in advanced cancers. In the study overall: Ivuxolimab was a fully human IgG2 agonistic monoclonal antibody targeting the costimulatory receptor OX40 (CD134). Intravenous ivuxolimab was administered to patients every 2 weeks at six dose levels: 0.01, 0.1, 0.3, 1.5, 3 and 10 mg/kg. Of the 50 or so patients in dose escalation, 19 had hepatocellular carcinoma, around 15 had melanoma, 9 had renal cell carcinoma and 9 had head and neck cancer. In the dose-escalation cohort, 82.7% of patients were male, and the mean age was approximately 60 years, with a range of about 20 to 90. Prior anti-PD-1, anti-PD-L1 or anti-CTLA-4 therapy was permitted, and approximately 39% of dose-escalation patients had received checkpoint inhibitors. Partial responses occurred in three dose-escalation patients: two with cutaneous melanoma and one with hepatocellular carcinoma. Peripheral TCRbeta sequencing aimed to test whether ivuxolimab altered TCR sequence diversity and caused clonal T-cell expansion. The paper covers the monotherapy dose-escalation part of the phase I ivuxolimab trial, which included N ≈ 50 patients.

Summary of the overall study and its limitations: Low levels of normalized T-cell clonal expansion were also seen in some patients who did not respond. The antigen specificity of the clonally expanded peripheral T cells was not determined. Partial responders in the 0.1-3.0 mg/kg groups had among the lowest normalized peripheral clonal expansion, especially among CD8+ T cells. At doses of 0.1 to 3.0 mg/kg, clonal expansion of both CD4+ and CD8+ T cells in blood was seen between baseline and week 6. After ivuxolimab, more expanded clones were found on average in CD8+ T cells than in CD4+ T cells.

On this clone itself: Its target antigen remains unknown. No base quality values were provided; no much bigger clone lies one nucleotide off.

To sequence the TCRbeta CDR3 region, genomic DNA was isolated from the sorted cells. The immunoSEQ Assay was used to sequence the TCRbeta CDR3 regions. TCRdb holds this immuneACCESS table with in-frame rearrangements only. Some clones are missing; in checked studies, unresolved V genes explain under half, and the rest has no known cause. The sample contains some 45,000 clones, about 86% of them found a single time. In total, the top ten clones hold roughly a fifth of the sample. For CDR1 and CDR2, the germline V gene lists SQVTM and ANQGSEA. Trimming costs V 1 base and J 10 bases, and their ends lie 19 bases apart. Spanning cysteine to phenylalanine, the CDR3 consists of 14 amino acids. This entry keeps only the CDR3 DNA: 42 bases, framed from base 1. The trial excluded patients who had a history of autoimmune disease or who were on systemic immunosuppression. Peripheral blood for TCR sequencing was collected from all dose cohorts at baseline, on cycle 4 day 1, and on cycle 7 day 1. The samples were drawn from a first-in-human, open-label, multicenter phase I dose-escalation trial of ivuxolimab. Adults with locally advanced or metastatic melanoma, renal cell, hepatocellular, or head and neck squamous cell carcinoma were enrolled in the trial. Before TCR sequencing, CD4+ T cells and CD8+ T cells were sorted from peripheral blood as separate populations.

This chain is built from TRBV29-1 and TRBJ1-1; perhaps TRBD1 is the D gene, with 5 bases matching. The sequence was collected from an adult with an advanced solid tumor such as melanoma, head and neck, liver or kidney cancer. The sequencing used CD4+ or CD8+ T cells sorted from blood, collected in a trial of the OX40 agonist ivuxolimab. The CDR3 reads as follows: CSVEALPGPQSAFF. The bases are TGCAGCGTTGAAGCTCTTCCGGGACCACAGTCAGCTTTCTTT. Extended through the reference TRBV29-1 and TRBJ1-1 proteins, this CDR3 yields the full variable domain: SAVISQKPSRDICQRGTSLTIQCQVDSQVTMMFWYRQQPGQSLTLIATANQGSEATYESGFVIDKFPISRPNLTFSTLTVSNMSPEDSSIYLCSVEALPGPQSAFFGQGTRLTVV.